The 24 T cell receptor beta chains listed next were all sequenced from one sample in a study of T cell responses to AZD1222 COVID-19 vaccine. The repertoire was sequenced with immunoSEQ multiplex PCR; TCRdb's copy has only in-frame clones and lacks some. The sample has about 150,000 clones; around 89% are singletons. The specimen was peripheral blood, collected on day 0 of AZD1222 vaccination. The receptors were gathered from an adult in good health.

V usage is TRBV27 and J usage is TRBJ1-5; 7 positions match TRBD1. CDR1 and CDR2 (germline): MNHEY, SMNVEV (reference sequence). This CDR3 region has 13 residues. The DNA for the CDR3 is TGTCCGAGACAGGGTGGTAGCAATCAGCCCCAGCATTTT. It encodes CPRQGGSNQPQHF.

V gene TRBV5-6 combines with J gene TRBJ1-2; D remains ambiguous. The V and J ends lost 0 bases and 3 bases respectively, with 6 bases between them. The length of the CDR3 is 13 residues. Germline CDR1 SGHDT, CDR2 YYEEEE. This CDR3 is CASSLGRDYGYTF. The DNA for the CDR3 is TGTGCCAGCAGCTTGGGTAGAGACTATGGCTACACCTTC.

The chain has TRBV28 and TRBJ2-3; perhaps TRBD2 as D (5 bases). CDR3 size: 15 residues. Germline loops: CDR1 MDHEN, CDR2 SYDVKM. V was shortened by 3 bases and J by 0 bases, with 10 bases between the two germline ends. The CDR3 DNA follows: TGTGCCAGCAGTTTGGCTAGCATTAGCACAGATACGCAGTATTTT. Protein sequence: CASSLASISTDTQYF. Full variable domain (rest looked up from reference TRBV28 and TRBJ2-3): DVKVTQSSRYLVKRTGEKVFLECVQDMDHENMFWYRQDPGLGLRLIYFSYDVKMKEKGDIPEGYSVSREKKERFSLILESASTNQTSMYLCASSLASISTDTQYFGPGTRLTVL.

The chain uses TRBV28 and TRBJ1-5, with D hard to call. This CDR3 region has 14 residues. Germline values: CDR1 MDHEN, CDR2 SYDVKM. V was cut by 2 bases and J by 0 bases, with 5 bases left in between. The DNA of the CDR3 is TGTGCCAGCAGTTTAGGGTTTAGCAATCAGCCCCAGCATTTT. It is translated as CASSLGFSNQPQHF.

The chain carries TRBV5-4 and TRBJ2-7, with 7 bases identical to TRBD2. From germline, CDR1 is SGHNT and CDR2 YYREEE (reference sequence). This CDR3 contains 14 residues. Germline trimming cut 4 bases from V and 6 bases from J; bases unmatched to any gene: 10. CDR3 bases: TGTGCCAGCAGCCCCATCGGACTAGTAGCCGAGCAGTACTTC. Its translation: CASSPIGLVAEQYF. The entire variable domain, with the rest obtained from reference TRBV5-4 and TRBJ2-7, is as follows: ETGVTQSPTHLIKTRGQQVTLRCSSQSGHNTVSWYQQALGQGPQFIFQYYREEENGRGNFPPRFSGLQFPNYSSELNVNALELDDSALYLCASSPIGLVAEQYFGPGTRLTVT.

The chain couples TRBV7-8 to TRBJ1-4, with 7 bases fitting TRBD1. Per germline, CDR1 SGHVS and CDR2 FQNEAQ. The CDR3 loop spans 19 amino acids. V shed 3 bases, J shed 0 bases, and the junction held 13 bases outside the gene matches. CDR3 DNA sequence: TGTGCCAGCAGCTTTCGGACAGGACGCTCACTTTCAACTAATGAAAAACTGTTTTTT. Translating it yields CASSFRTGRSLSTNEKLFF. Filled out from reference TRBV7-8 and TRBJ1-4, the complete variable domain reads GAGVSQSPRYKVAKRGQDVALRCDPISGHVSLFWYQQALGQGPEFLTYFQNEAQLDKSGLPSDRFFAERPEGSVSTLKIQRTQQEDSAVYLCASSFRTGRSLSTNEKLFFGSGTQLSVL.

V is TRBV2 and J is TRBJ1-4; the D is unclear. The V end was cut by 9 bases, the J end by 5 bases, with 13 bases between. Looked up from germline, CDR1 is SNHLY and CDR2 is FYNNEI. This CDR3 has 13 amino acids. CDR3: CARRGEGNEKLFF. The CDR3 region has the DNA TGTGCCAGACGCGGGGAAGGGAATGAAAAACTGTTTTTT. Full variable domain (rest looked up from reference TRBV2 and TRBJ1-4): EPEVTQTPSHQVTQMGQEVILRCVPISNHLYFYWYRQILGQKVEFLVSFYNNEISEKSEIFDDQFSVERPDGSNFTLKIRSTKLEDSAMYFCARRGEGNEKLFFGSGTQLSVL.

The chain uses TRBV6-6 and TRBJ2-5, with D perhaps TRBD2 (6 bases). The V end was cut by 6 bases, the J end by 5 bases, with 13 bases between. Per germline, CDR1 MNHNY and CDR2 SVGAGI (reference sequence). The length of the CDR3 is 13 residues. The CDR3 spells CASRIGGEETQYF. The CDR3 DNA follows: TGTGCCAGCAGAATCGGGGGAGAGGAGACCCAGTACTTC.

This clone appeared a few times. The CDR3 DNA follows: TGCAGCGTTCGTCGACAGGGCGGTGAAGCTTTCTTT. Translating gives CSVRRQGGEAFF. This rearrangement joins TRBV29-1 to TRBJ1-1; 7 bases agree with TRBD1. Trimming took 5 bases from V and 7 from J; bases not matched to a gene: 7. This CDR3 comprises 12 residues. CDR1 and CDR2 from the germline V gene are SQVTM and ANQGSEA. Variable domain in full (rest from reference TRBV29-1 and TRBJ1-1): SAVISQKPSRDICQRGTSLTIQCQVDSQVTMMFWYRQQPGQSLTLIATANQGSEATYESGFVIDKFPISRPNLTFSTLTVSNMSPEDSSIYLCSVRRQGGEAFFGQGTRLTVV.

The gene calls are TRBV18 and TRBJ1-1; D perhaps matches TRBD1 (5 bases). CDR1 and CDR2 from the germline V gene are KGHSH and LQKENI. V lost 5 bases to trimming and J lost 3 bases, with 10 bases between them. CDR3 length: 13 residues. The chain's CDR3 is CASSRQSHTEAFF. CDR3 bases: TGTGCCAGCTCAAGACAGTCTCACACTGAAGCTTTCTTT.

The chain joins TRBV18 to TRBJ1-2, with a tentative D call TRBD1 (5 bases). V dropped 4 bases and J dropped 3 bases, with 6 bases sitting between them. CDR3 length: 12 residues. CDR1 is KGHSH, CDR2 LQKENI, per germline. CDR3 loop: CASSLQDYGYTF. DNA of the CDR3: TGTGCCAGCTCACTACAGGACTATGGCTACACCTTC.

J is TRBJ2-7 and V is TRBV5-6; 9 bases are shared with TRBD1. V trimming: 3 bases; J trimming: 6 bases; junction bases outside the gene matches: 7. Germline assignment: CDR1 SGHDT and CDR2 YYEEEE. The CDR3 is made up of 14 amino acids. CDR3 bases: TGTGCCAGCAGCTGGGGACAGGGCAGTACCGAGCAGTACTTC. It encodes CASSWGQGSTEQYF.

The chain carries TRBV7-2 and TRBJ2-5; no clear D. The CDR3 runs 17 residues. Trimming stripped 2 bases from V and 4 bases from J, with 20 bases between. CDR1 is SGHTA, CDR2 FQGNSA, per germline. The CDR3 nucleotides read TGTGCCAGCAGCTTAACGGCTGGGCAGGTCCTATCAGAGACCCAGTACTTC. This encodes CASSLTAGQVLSETQYF.

The V gene is TRBV18, the J gene TRBJ2-7, with 11 bases lining up with TRBD1. Germline CDR1 is KGHSH and CDR2 is LQKENI. V lost 0 bases and J lost 7; bases outside the gene matches: 11. CDR3 length: 17 amino acids. CDR3 loop: CASSPPSSGQGVWEQYF. In DNA form, the CDR3 reads TGTGCCAGCTCACCACCGAGCTCGGGACAGGGGGTTTGGGAGCAGTACTTC.

The genes are TRBV5-1 and TRBJ2-2; 7 bases agree with TRBD1. Germline lookup yields CDR1 SGHRS and CDR2 YFSETQ. The CDR3 contains 15 residues. V shed 0 bases, J shed 4 bases, and the junction held 3 bases outside the gene matches. The CDR3, as DNA: TGCGCCAGCAGCTTGGGTACAGGGGCCACCGGGGAGCTGTTTTTT. It codes for CASSLGTGATGELFF.

This chain links TRBV7-9 with TRBJ1-6, with D perhaps TRBD1 (6 bases). From germline, CDR1 is SEHNR and CDR2 FQNEAQ (reference sequence). Trimming took off 4 bases at V and 11 bases at J, with 15 bases between the two ends. The CDR3 consists of 14 residues. Here the CDR3 reads CASSSQGPGTPLHF. CDR3 DNA sequence: TGTGCCAGCAGCTCACAGGGCCCCGGGACACCCCTCCACTTT.

The table lists this clone with a count of one. The chain is built from TRBV19 and TRBJ1-1; a possible D gene is TRBD1 (5 bases). The CDR3 is 14 residues long. The germline V gene encodes CDR1 LNHDA and CDR2 SQIVND (reference sequence). Trimming shortened V by 7 bases and J by 2 bases, and 14 bases separated the two germline ends. CDR3 loop: CASTLFQGNTEAFF. DNA for the CDR3: TGTGCCAGTACCCTCTTTCAGGGAAACACTGAAGCTTTCTTT.

This clone has just one count. The chain links TRBV6-5 to TRBJ1-4; D is possibly TRBD1 (6 bases). V gave up 7 bases and J gave up 7 bases, with 19 bases separating them. The CDR3 runs 15 residues. Germline V gene lookup returns CDR1 MNHEY and CDR2 SVGAGI. CDR3: CASTPRGPSAEKLFF. The DNA of the CDR3 is TGTGCCAGCACCCCCCGGGGGCCGTCCGCTGAAAAACTGTTTTTT.

This clone has a single count. The chain uses TRBV2 and TRBJ1-2; D ambiguous. Germline values: CDR1 SNHLY, CDR2 FYNNEI. The CDR3 loop spans 14 amino acids. Trimming cost V 5 bases and J 5 bases, with 15 bases left between them. In DNA, the CDR3 is TGTGCCAGCAGTTTCCGACCGGCTCTATATGGCTACACCTTC. Encoded protein: CASSFRPALYGYTF. Full variable domain (missing parts from reference TRBV2 and TRBJ1-2): EPEVTQTPSHQVTQMGQEVILRCVPISNHLYFYWYRQILGQKVEFLVSFYNNEISEKSEIFDDQFSVERPDGSNFTLKIRSTKLEDSAMYFCASSFRPALYGYTFGSGTRLTVV.

V usage is TRBV6-5 and J usage is TRBJ2-7; D may correspond to TRBD1 or TRBD2 (5 bases each). Trimming removed 8 bases from V and 1 base from J, with 18 bases in between. This CDR3 region has 15 residues. Germline V gene data show CDR1 as MNHEY and CDR2 as SVGAGI. CDR3 bases: TGTGCCAGCGCGTTTTCACGGGGCCTTTCCTACGAGCAGTACTTC. It yields the protein CASAFSRGLSYEQYF.

This clone was seen only a few times. The chain employs TRBV7-6 and TRBJ1-2, with D possibly TRBD1 on 5 matching bases. V lost 5 bases and J 5 bases, leaving 6 bases between the germline ends. This CDR3 has 11 residues. CDR1 and CDR2 from the germline V gene are SGHVS and FNYEAQ. The CDR3 sequence: CASSPGYGYTF. The DNA of the CDR3 is TGTGCCAGCAGCCCAGGGTATGGCTACACCTTC. Filled out from reference TRBV7-6 and TRBJ1-2, the complete variable domain reads GAGVSQSPRYKVTKRGQDVALRCDPISGHVSLYWYRQALGQGPEFLTYFNYEAQQDKSGLPNDRFSAERPEGSISTLTIQRTEQRDSAMYRCASSPGYGYTFGSGTRLTVV.

The chain uses TRBV2 and TRBJ1-4; D might be TRBD1 (5 bases). Germline V gene lookup returns CDR1 SNHLY and CDR2 FYNNEI. The V end lost 5 bases, the J end lost 7 bases, and 14 bases lay between the germline ends. This CDR3 has 14 residues. The CDR3 coding sequence is TGTGCCAGCAGTCTGGTAGAGGGACCTGAAAAACTGTTTTTT. This codes for CASSLVEGPEKLFF.

The V and J genes are TRBV28 and TRBJ1-4; D is unresolved. The CDR3 spans 14 residues. In germline, CDR1 is MDHEN, CDR2 SYDVKM. The ends were cut back, 3 bases at V and 3 bases at J, with 8 bases in the middle. The CDR3 DNA is TGTGCCAGCAGTTTTGAGGGTTCTAATGAAAAACTGTTTTTT. Translated, it gives CASSFEGSNEKLFF.

Remarks on this clone: At one end, the junction sequence differs from germline, possibly due to a read error. The chain employs TRBV18 and TRBJ1-1, with D hard to call. The CDR3 consists of 14 residues. Germline V gives CDR1 KGHSH, CDR2 LQKENI. The chain's CDR3 is CASSPPPGNIEAFF. The CDR3 nucleotides are TGTGCCAGCTCACCACCTCCCGGGAACATTGAAGCTTTCTTT.